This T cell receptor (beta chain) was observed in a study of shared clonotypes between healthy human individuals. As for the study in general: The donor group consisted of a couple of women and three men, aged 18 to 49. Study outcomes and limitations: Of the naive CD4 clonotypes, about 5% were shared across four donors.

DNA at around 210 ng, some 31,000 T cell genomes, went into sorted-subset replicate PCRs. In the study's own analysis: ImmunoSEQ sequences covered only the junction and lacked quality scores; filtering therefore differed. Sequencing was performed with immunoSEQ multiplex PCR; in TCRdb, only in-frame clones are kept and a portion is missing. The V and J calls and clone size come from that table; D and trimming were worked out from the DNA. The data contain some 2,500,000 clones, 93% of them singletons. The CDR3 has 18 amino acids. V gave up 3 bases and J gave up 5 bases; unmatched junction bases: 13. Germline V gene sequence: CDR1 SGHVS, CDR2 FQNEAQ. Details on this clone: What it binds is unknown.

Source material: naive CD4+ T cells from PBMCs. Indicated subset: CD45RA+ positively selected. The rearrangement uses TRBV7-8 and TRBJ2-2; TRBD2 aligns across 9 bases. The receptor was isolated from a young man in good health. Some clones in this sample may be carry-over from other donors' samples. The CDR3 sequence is CASSLSSGAGGETGELFF. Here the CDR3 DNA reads TGTGCCAGCAGCTTGAGTTCTGGAGCGGGAGGAGAGACCGGGGAGCTGTTTTTT.